The TCR beta chain described here comes from a study of blood T cell repertoires in COVID-19. The overall study: Acute and convalescent COVID-19 samples came from the United States, Italy and Spain. From T cells, B-cell-depleted T cells, or PBMCs came the material, which was cDNA or gDNA.

Original methodology: Cell counts per sample came from amplifying reference gene primers. Profiled with immunoSEQ multiplex PCR; TCRdb holds only in-frame clones, not every one. V and J calls and clone size are as listed in that table; D and trimming were resolved from the DNA. The sample consists of roughly 70,000 clones, 90% of them appearing once. Germline V gene sequence: CDR1 SNHLY, CDR2 FYNNEI. Between the trimmed V and J ends, which lost 4 bases and 0 bases, there was a span of 9 bases. The CDR3 spans 14 residues. The chain couples TRBV2 to TRBJ1-1; D is possibly TRBD1 (5 bases). This receptor was obtained from a man in his fifties or sixties with acute or convalescent COVID-19. Material: peripheral blood. The CDR3 coding sequence is TGTGCCAGCAGTGCTAGGGGCATGAACACTGAAGCTTTCTTT. Translated, it gives CASSARGMNTEAFF.